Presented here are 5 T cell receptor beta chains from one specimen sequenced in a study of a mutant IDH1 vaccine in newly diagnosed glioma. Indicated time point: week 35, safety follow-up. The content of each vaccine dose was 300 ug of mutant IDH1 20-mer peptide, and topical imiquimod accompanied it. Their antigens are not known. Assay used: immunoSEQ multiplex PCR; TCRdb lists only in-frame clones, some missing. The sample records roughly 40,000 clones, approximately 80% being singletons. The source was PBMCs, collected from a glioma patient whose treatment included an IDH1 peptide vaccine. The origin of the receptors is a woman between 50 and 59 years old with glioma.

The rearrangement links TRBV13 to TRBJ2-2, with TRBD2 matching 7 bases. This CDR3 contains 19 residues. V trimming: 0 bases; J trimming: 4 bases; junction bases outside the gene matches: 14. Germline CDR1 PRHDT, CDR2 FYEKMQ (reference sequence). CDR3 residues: CASSLGLMGGKASTGELFF. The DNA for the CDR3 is TGTGCCAGCAGCTTAGGCCTAATGGGGGGGAAAGCGTCCACCGGGGAGCTGTTTTTT.

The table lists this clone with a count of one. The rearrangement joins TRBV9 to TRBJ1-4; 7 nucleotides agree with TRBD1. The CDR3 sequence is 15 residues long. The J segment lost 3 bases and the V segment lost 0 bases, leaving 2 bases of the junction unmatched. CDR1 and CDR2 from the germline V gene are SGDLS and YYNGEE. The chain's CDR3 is CASSVGGTANEKLFF. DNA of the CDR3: TGTGCCAGCAGCGTAGGCGGGACAGCTAATGAAAAACTGTTTTTT.

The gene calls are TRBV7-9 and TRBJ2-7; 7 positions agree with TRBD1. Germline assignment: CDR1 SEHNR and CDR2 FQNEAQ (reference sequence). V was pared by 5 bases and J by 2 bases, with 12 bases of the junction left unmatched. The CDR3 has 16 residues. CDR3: CASSPPTGLSTYEQYF. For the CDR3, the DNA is TGTGCCAGCAGCCCACCGACAGGGCTTTCTACCTACGAGCAGTACTTC.

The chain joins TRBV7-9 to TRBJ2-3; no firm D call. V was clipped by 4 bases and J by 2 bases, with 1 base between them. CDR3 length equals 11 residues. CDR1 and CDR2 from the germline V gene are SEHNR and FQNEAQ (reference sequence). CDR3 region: CASSYTDTQYF. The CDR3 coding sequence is TGTGCCAGCAGCTACACAGATACGCAGTATTTT.

As DNA, the CDR3 is TGTGCCAGCTCAACAGGGGGGGCAGATACGCAGTATTTT. Its translation is CASSTGGADTQYF. The chain carries TRBV18 and TRBJ2-3; perhaps TRBD1 as D (8 bases). The germline V gene encodes CDR1 KGHSH and CDR2 LQKENI. V was shortened by 5 bases and J by 4 bases, with 10 bases between the two germline ends. CDR3 length equals 13 residues.